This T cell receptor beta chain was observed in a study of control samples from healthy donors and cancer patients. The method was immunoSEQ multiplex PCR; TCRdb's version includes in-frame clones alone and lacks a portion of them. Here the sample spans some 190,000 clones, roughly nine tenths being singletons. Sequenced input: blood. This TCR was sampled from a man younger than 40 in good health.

The CDR3 sequence: CASSPQEGSVEKLFF. Here the CDR3 DNA reads TGTGCCAGCAGCCCCCAAGAGGGGAGCGTTGAAAAACTGTTTTTT. The J gene is TRBJ1-4, the V gene TRBV11-2, with TRBD1 as a possible D gene (5 bases). V was trimmed by 5 bases and J by 7 bases, leaving 17 bases between them. CDR3 length: 15 amino acids. Germline CDR1 reads SGHAT; CDR2 reads FQNNGV. The variable domain in full, completed from reference TRBV11-2 and TRBJ1-4, reads EAGVAQSPRYKIIEKRQSVAFWCNPISGHATLYWYQQILGQGPKLLIQFQNNGVVDDSQLPKDRFSAERLKGVDSTLKIQPAKLEDSAVYLCASSPQEGSVEKLFFGSGTQLSVL.